The 5 T cell receptor beta chains below all came from one sample that was sequenced in a study of shared clonotypes between healthy human individuals. Produced via immunoSEQ multiplex PCR; TCRdb's table is partial and in-frame only. The data contain about 690,000 clones, 90% of them singletons. What was sequenced was memory CD8+ T cells from PBMCs. Subset here: CD45RO+ cells pooled with CCR7-negative TemRA cells. The receptors derive from a man younger than 35 in good health. Some clones in this sample may be carry-over from other donors' samples.

The chain joins TRBV19 to TRBJ2-2, with 7 bases identical to TRBD1. This CDR3 comprises 17 residues. CDR1 and CDR2 (germline): LNHDA, SQIVND (reference sequence). V shed 0 bases and J 0 bases; nucleotides not matched to a gene: 4. The CDR3 protein is CASSIEWDRPNTGELFF. The CDR3 bases are TGTGCCAGTAGTATAGAATGGGACAGACCGAACACCGGGGAGCTGTTTTTT.

In its sample, this clone was seen a few times. The chain couples TRBV15 to TRBJ1-1; a weak D match, TRBD1 (6 bases). Germline V CDR1 and CDR2: LNHNV, YYDKDF (reference sequence). The V end lost 3 bases, the J end lost 1 base, and 9 bases lay between the germline ends. The CDR3 consists of 14 residues. Written as DNA, the CDR3 is TGTGCCACCAGCAGTTTGACAGGGAACACTGAAGCTTTCTTT. This encodes CATSSLTGNTEAFF.

The chain has TRBV19 and TRBJ2-4, with D unclear. Germline lookup yields CDR1 LNHDA and CDR2 SQIVND (reference sequence). CDR3 length: 14 amino acids. The V end was cut by 7 bases, the J end by 9 bases, with 19 bases between. CDR3 residues: CASTPRVVDGIQYF. The CDR3 DNA reads TGTGCCAGTACCCCTAGGGTTGTGGATGGCATTCAGTACTTC.

The chain combines TRBV4-1 with TRBJ2-5; the match to TRBD2 covers 12 bases. J lost 4 bases, V lost 0 bases, and 9 bases had no gene match. Looked up from germline, CDR1 is MGHRA and CDR2 is YSYEKL. CDR3 length: 18 residues. This CDR3 reads CASSQDASGRGFGETQYF. CDR3 sequence (DNA): TGCGCCAGCAGCCAAGATGCTAGCGGGAGGGGCTTCGGAGAGACCCAGTACTTC.

CDR3 in DNA: TGCGCCAGCAGGGATGGAAACACCATATATTTT. It specifies CASRDGNTIYF. The chain has TRBV5-1 and TRBJ1-3; D call uncertain. Germline V CDR1 and CDR2: SGHRS, YFSETQ. The CDR3 is 11 amino acids. The germline V and J ends were trimmed by 5 bases and 3 bases, with 3 bases remaining between them.